The 22 T cell receptor beta chains in this list originate from one sample, sequenced in a study of shared clonotypes between healthy human individuals. Generated by immunoSEQ multiplex PCR, the TCRdb table keeps only in-frame clones and is missing some. This sample has some 2 million clones, with approximately 95% found just once. It was CD45RO-negative cells, positively selected for CCR7, that made up naive CD8 cells, with terminally differentiated effector memory CD45RA+ cells excluded. Sequenced material: naive CD8+ T cells sorted from blood. These receptors came from a man aged 18 to 35 in good health.

Concerning this clone itself: Other DNA sequences in the same sample also yield this CDR3. The J gene is TRBJ2-7, the V gene TRBV28; D possibly uses TRBD1 or TRBD2 (5 bases each). The V end lost 8 bases, the J end lost 4 bases, and 12 bases lay between the germline ends. The CDR3 runs to 12 residues. Germline lookup yields CDR1 MDHEN and CDR2 SYDVKM. The CDR3 sequence is CASRDRGYEQYF. DNA for the CDR3: TGTGCCAGCCGGGACCGAGGGTACGAGCAGTACTTC.

The gene calls are TRBV5-8 and TRBJ1-1; D not resolved. Per the germline V gene, CDR1 is SGHTS and CDR2 is YDEGEE. Trimming removed 0 bases at V and 3 bases at J, with 18 bases between. This CDR3 has 17 amino acids. This CDR3 reads CASSLVLREIGDTEAFF. CDR3 DNA: TGTGCCAGCAGCTTGGTACTGCGGGAAATCGGTGACACTGAAGCTTTCTTT. Using reference TRBV5-8 and TRBJ1-1 for the parts outside the CDR3, the full variable domain is EAGVTQSPTHLIKTRGQQATLRCSPISGHTSVYWYQQALGLGLQFLLWYDEGEERNRGNFPPRFSGRQFPNYSSELNVNALELEDSALYLCASSLVLREIGDTEAFFGQGTRLTVV.

V and J are TRBV7-9 and TRBJ1-2; tentative D call: TRBD1 (6 bases). Trimming took 5 bases from V and 5 from J, leaving 24 bases between them. This CDR3 spans 17 amino acids. From germline, CDR1 is SEHNR and CDR2 FQNEAQ (reference sequence). The CDR3 DNA reads TGTGCCAGCAGCCCCCTAAGGGACATGGGCGCGCGATATGGCTACACCTTC. The encoded protein is CASSPLRDMGARYGYTF.

The J gene is TRBJ1-1, the V gene TRBV4-1, with 10 bases fitting TRBD1. With V trimmed by 0 bases and J by 5 bases, 9 bases remained unmatched. This CDR3 region has 17 residues. Looked up from germline, CDR1 is MGHRA and CDR2 is YSYEKL. The CDR3 protein is CASSQDATGQGGTEAFF. For the CDR3, the DNA is TGCGCCAGCAGCCAAGATGCAACCGGACAGGGGGGAACTGAAGCTTTCTTT.

This chain uses TRBV7-9 with TRBJ2-7; 9 bases fit TRBD1. J gave up 5 bases and V 11 bases, and 10 bases lay outside the gene matches. The germline V gene has CDR1 SEHNR and CDR2 FQNEAQ (reference sequence). The CDR3 runs 13 residues. The CDR3 DNA sequence: TGTGCCTGCGCCCCGGGACAGGGAGACGAGCAGTACTTC. Amino acid sequence: CACAPGQGDEQYF. Using reference TRBV7-9 and TRBJ2-7 for the parts outside the CDR3, the full variable domain is DTGVSQNPRHKITKRGQNVTFRCDPISEHNRLYWYRQTLGQGPEFLTYFQNEAQLEKSRLLSDRFSAERPKGSFSTLEIQRTEQGDSAMYLCACAPGQGDEQYFGPGTRLTVT.

The chain uses TRBV9 and TRBJ2-3; perhaps TRBD2 as D (6 bases). Trimming cost V 5 bases and J 0 bases, with 13 bases left between them. Germline CDR1 and CDR2: SGDLS and YYNGEE. The CDR3 has 15 amino acids. The CDR3, as DNA: TGTGCCAGCAGACAAGGGACTGATAGCACAGATACGCAGTATTTT. Its translation is CASRQGTDSTDTQYF.

The gene calls are TRBV27 and TRBJ2-5; D ambiguous. Germline CDR1 reads MNHEY; CDR2 reads SMNVEV (reference sequence). The CDR3 has 13 amino acids. Between the trimmed V and J ends, which lost 0 bases and 9 bases, there was a span of 11 bases. This CDR3 reads CASSLSGDSAQYF. In DNA, the CDR3 is TGTGCCAGCAGTTTATCAGGCGACTCAGCCCAGTACTTC.

J is TRBJ2-3 and V is TRBV7-2, with D possibly being TRBD2 (5 bases). The CDR3 has 15 amino acids. The ends were cut back, 5 bases at V and 4 bases at J, with 16 bases in the middle. CDR1 is SGHTA, CDR2 FQGNSA, per germline. CDR3 sequence: CASSLGAALADTQYF. CDR3 DNA sequence: TGTGCCAGCAGCCTCGGAGCGGCCCTCGCAGATACGCAGTATTTT.

This rearrangement joins TRBV7-6 to TRBJ2-3; D not resolved. The CDR3 covers 16 residues. The V and J ends lost 0 bases and 0 bases respectively, with 10 bases between them. Germline V gene sequence: CDR1 SGHVS, CDR2 FNYEAQ. This chain's CDR3 is CASSLATGTSTDTQYF. The CDR3 DNA sequence: TGTGCCAGCAGCTTAGCAACCGGTACTAGCACAGATACGCAGTATTTT.

CDR3: CASSQGAGVRGEQFF. For the CDR3, the DNA is TGTGCCAGCAGCCAAGGAGCGGGGGTGCGCGGTGAGCAGTTCTTC. The chain employs TRBV13 and TRBJ2-1, with 8 nucleotides matching TRBD2. The V gene end was trimmed by 5 bases and the J gene end by 9 bases; junction bases not matched to a gene: 12. Per germline, CDR1 PRHDT and CDR2 FYEKMQ (reference sequence). The CDR3 contains 15 residues.

Here the CDR3 DNA reads TGTGCCAGCAGCTTTGACTTGAACTACGAGCAGTACTTC. Encoded protein: CASSFDLNYEQYF. The J gene is TRBJ2-7, the V gene TRBV5-6; D not resolved. This CDR3 region has 13 residues. V lost 2 bases, J lost 3 bases, and 9 bases lay in between. CDR1 is SGHDT and CDR2 is YYEEEE in the germline V gene.

With regard to this clone: Other DNA sequences of this sample code for an identical CDR3. The chain is built from TRBV7-9 and TRBJ2-7, with D possibly being TRBD1 (5 bases). The CDR3 runs 12 residues. V was cut by 6 bases and J by 3 bases, with 9 bases left in between. Germline-derived CDR1 and CDR2 are SEHNR and FQNEAQ (reference sequence). The CDR3 nucleotides are TGTGCCAGCAGGTCCGACAGCTACGAGCAGTACTTC. The encoded protein is CASRSDSYEQYF.

The chain combines TRBV11-1 with TRBJ1-1; 8 bases align to TRBD1. The CDR3 covers 16 residues. Germline assignment: CDR1 SGHAT and CDR2 FQDESV (reference sequence). Trimming cost V 1 base and J 4 bases; bases outside gene matches: 8. CDR3 amino acids: CASSLGGQGGSTEAFF. DNA of the CDR3: TGTGCCAGCAGCTTAGGCGGACAGGGAGGGAGCACTGAAGCTTTCTTT.

V gene TRBV28 combines with J gene TRBJ2-7, with 12 nucleotides matching TRBD2. The V gene end was trimmed by 6 bases and the J gene end by 2 bases; junction bases not matched to a gene: 14. From germline, CDR1 is MDHEN and CDR2 SYDVKM. The CDR3 is made up of 18 amino acids. CDR3 loop: CASSPESTSGGLPYEQYF. The CDR3 nucleotides are TGTGCCAGCAGCCCAGAGTCGACTAGCGGGGGCCTTCCCTACGAGCAGTACTTC.

The V call is TRBV7-6, the J call TRBJ2-5; 11 positions agree with TRBD2. This CDR3 region has 18 residues. Losses at the gene ends were 1 base for V and 0 bases for J; bases not matched to a gene: 7. Germline lookup yields CDR1 SGHVS and CDR2 FNYEAQ. CDR3 coding DNA: TGTGCCAGCAGCTTAGTTCCAGGGACTAGCGGCAACCAAGAGACCCAGTACTTC. This sequence encodes CASSLVPGTSGNQETQYF.

This sequence joins TRBV9 and TRBJ2-1; TRBD2 aligns across 14 bases. In germline, CDR1 is SGDLS, CDR2 YYNGEE. Trimming took 2 bases from V and 8 from J; bases not matched to a gene: 6. The CDR3 covers 16 residues. The CDR3 protein is CASSVSGTSGGYEQFF. CDR3 nucleotide sequence: TGTGCCAGCAGCGTTTCCGGGACTAGCGGGGGCTATGAGCAGTTCTTC.

CDR3 residues: CASAVGQGFNEQFF. The CDR3 region has the DNA TGTGCTAGTGCCGTTGGACAGGGCTTTAATGAGCAGTTCTTC. This chain links TRBV12-5 with TRBJ2-1; 8 bases are a match to TRBD1. The CDR3 runs to 14 residues. V dropped 7 bases and J dropped 7; count of bases not matched to a gene: 9. Germline values: CDR1 LGHNT, CDR2 FRNRAP. The whole variable domain, remainder taken from reference TRBV12-5 and TRBJ2-1, is DARVTQTPRHKVTEMGQEVTMRCQPILGHNTVFWYRQTMMQGLELLAYFRNRAPLDDSGMPKDRFSAEMPDATLATLKIQPSEPRDSAVYFCASAVGQGFNEQFFGPGTRLTVL.

This clone was recorded once. The chain combines TRBV19 with TRBJ2-2; maybe TRBD1 (6 bases). This CDR3 contains 16 residues. Between the trimmed V and J ends, which lost 8 bases and 4 bases, there was a span of 20 bases. Germline V gene data show CDR1 as LNHDA and CDR2 as SQIVND (reference sequence). CDR3 sequence reads: CASSNGQGSLTGELFF. CDR3 in DNA: TGTGCCAGTTCCAATGGGCAGGGGTCCCTCACCGGGGAGCTGTTTTTT.

The chain joins TRBV5-6 to TRBJ1-1; no clear D gene. The V gene's germline CDR1 is SGHDT and CDR2 YYEEEE. V was clipped by 0 bases and J by 11 bases, with 17 bases between them. The CDR3 totals 14 residues. CDR3 sequence reads: CASSLEAPVSGAFF. Written as DNA, the CDR3 is TGTGCCAGCAGCTTGGAGGCCCCAGTCAGTGGCGCTTTCTTT.

The chain is built from TRBV7-9 and TRBJ2-7; 7 bases align to TRBD2. Germline loops: CDR1 SEHNR, CDR2 FQNEAQ (reference sequence). CDR3 length equals 15 residues. V lost 1 base to trimming and J lost 3 bases; unmatched junction nucleotides: 6. The CDR3 spells CASSLVPSGDYEQYF. DNA of the CDR3: TGTGCCAGCAGCTTAGTCCCTAGCGGTGACTACGAGCAGTACTTC.

As DNA, the CDR3 is TGCGCCAGCAGCCCTGGGCCACACTGGGACGAGCAGTACTTC. This sequence encodes CASSPGPHWDEQYF. The rearrangement uses TRBV4-3 and TRBJ2-7; D remains ambiguous. Trimming left V 4 bases short and J 5 bases short, with 15 bases between. In germline, CDR1 is LGHNA, CDR2 YSLEER. The CDR3 loop spans 14 amino acids.

This rearrangement joins TRBV19 to TRBJ2-7, with a weak D call TRBD2 (6 bases). V was clipped by 5 bases and J by 2 bases, with 13 bases between them. The V gene's germline CDR1 is LNHDA and CDR2 SQIVND (reference sequence). This CDR3 has 14 residues. The CDR3 loop is CASSFAGPAYEQYF. The CDR3 DNA reads as TGTGCCAGTAGTTTTGCGGGGCCCGCCTACGAGCAGTACTTC.